This record covers a single T cell receptor beta chain. No antigen is known for it. No qualities accompany the bases; no much larger clone lies one base away. This sample is part of a study of beta chain features in type 1 diabetes (dated by TCRdb to 2016 to 2019). In the study overall: Mean age, gender distribution, total cell number and subset yield did not differ between patients and healthy donors. In the study, TCRB repertoires of sorted circulating CD4+ T cell subsets from recently diagnosed type 1 diabetes patients were compared with those of matched healthy donors. A total of about 100,000,000 sorted cells were examined across all samples, and RNA yield correlated strongly with the number of cells per subset. Regulatory and stem cell-like memory subsets were isolated from only 8 patients and about eight healthy donors, whereas naive and central memory subsets came from all 28 donors. Beyond this particular receptor, the publication reports: Naive, central memory and regulatory TCRB repertoires appeared to be more alike among patients than among healthy donors. Because cDNA was sequenced instead of genomic DNA, activated cells with high expression could be over-represented, although the groups did not differ in activation or CD3 levels. Because the HLA sub-analyses included only small numbers of individuals, any influence of HLA type on TCRB rearrangement was left unresolved. A moderate but significant shortening of TCRB CDR3 length was observed in type 1 diabetes patients in all four CD4+ subsets. PCR might favor shorter templates, but patient and control samples were amplified and corrected together, so any skew would affect both groups equally. Fewer insertions and more nucleotide deletions at VDJ recombination sites were observed in patients with type 1 diabetes, implying thymic rearrangement abnormalities.

Each donor gave one peripheral blood draw, averaging about 120 mL, which was collected into heparinised tubes. A BD FACSAria II and a panel including CD45RO, CCR7, CD25, CD127, CD95 and CD27 were used to sort naive, central memory, regulatory and stem cell-like memory CD4+ T cells. Purity was above 95% for every sorted population. PBMCs were isolated immediately by Lymphoprep density gradient centrifugation and stained directly without culture. So that batch effects would be minimized, each experiment stained and sorted samples in pairs, pairing one healthy donor with one patient. The High Capacity cDNA Reverse Transcription Kit was used to reverse transcribe all of the isolated RNA, meaning that expressed TCRB transcripts were what got sequenced. Deep immunoSEQ sequencing was performed on naive, central memory and regulatory T cell samples, with an average of approximately 4 million total reads per sample. Sorted cells were lysed in RLT buffer and RNA was extracted with DNase-treated RNeasy Micro or Mini kits, depending on cell number. Each cell subset was processed separately to prevent cross-contamination, with patient and healthy donor samples processed together. The immunoSEQ multiplex PCR was used to amplify TCRB sequences from cDNA, generating 87-bp fragments that spanned the CDR3 region. Sequencing of the amplicons was done on the Illumina HiSeq platform. In the paper's pipeline: Synthetic template baselines were used to correct PCR bias computationally, reads within Hamming distance 2 were collapsed, and singletons that could not be merged were discarded. Reads were aligned against IMGT so that V, D and J genes, CDR3 length and insertions or deletions at six rearrangement sites could be assigned. Within each subset, clonotype counts were normalized to sorted cell number, and only after that were true diversity and Gini coefficients computed with the tcR R package. The overlap coefficient, calculated on TCRB nucleotide sequences, was used to measure repertoire sharing. Out-of-frame TCRB sequences from naive cells were analyzed to stand in for the pre-selection repertoire. TCRdb provides this immuneACCESS table in a form limited to in-frame rearrangements. Some clones are lacking; in checked studies, under half of them reflect an unresolved V gene, and why the rest are absent is not known. V and J calls plus clone size are reproduced from that table; the DNA served to infer D and trimming. Within this sample are approximately 330,000 clones, with 11% of them counted one time only. The top ten hold more than 0.015% of the sample.

The germline V gene (reference sequence) supplies CDR1 SEHNR and CDR2 FQNEAQ. The junction shows trimming of 1 base on V and 2 bases on J, plus 6 bases between the germline ends. CDR3 length: 14 amino acids, cysteine to phenylalanine. The sequence is cut down to CDR3 DNA, 42 bases in frame from base 1. Recombination connected TRBV7-9 to TRBJ2-1; the D gene is unclear. The sequenced material came from naive CD4+ T cells from blood. This specimen's cell subset or site label, interpreted: true naive CD4+ T cells. The sequence was collected from a woman aged 30 to 39 in good health. The DNA sequence follows: TGTGCCAGCAGCTTAGTGCAGGCCTACAATGAGCAGTTCTTC. Translation gives CASSLVQAYNEQFF.